This is a list of T cell receptor beta chains from one sample in a study of identical twins. TCRdb fed the 5' RACE reads into MiXCR, producing one record per CDR3 protein. The repertoire holds hundreds of thousands of distinct CDR3 sequences, with about 14% as singletons. The source material was memory (CD45RO+) T cells sorted from blood. The receptors here all came from a woman between 18 and 29 years old in good health. Each CDR3 is given without its conserved first and last residue.

CDR3: ASSVGKADSGYGYT
length: 14
V: TRBV9

CDR3: ASSPRGSHNEQF
length: 12
V: TRBV5-1

CDR3: RREAEHNEQF
length: 10
V: TRBV15

CDR3: ASSLWRGASGMNPTYEQY
length: 18
V: TRBV11-1

CDR3: ASSPRTSEAYNEQF
length: 14
V: TRBV18

CDR3: SAPGGGTREQY
length: 11
V: TRBV20-1

CDR3: ASTQGTASGEQF
length: 12
V: TRBV5-5

CDR3: ASSVPSGGETQY
length: 12
V: TRBV5-1

CDR3: ASSPPRGANTGELF
length: 14
V: TRBV12-3/TRBV12-4

CDR3: SVGSGRPSSYNEQF
length: 14
V: TRBV29-1

CDR3: ASSGWGGGRGFHEQF
length: 15
V: TRBV11-2

CDR3: ASREGGQAYNEQF
length: 13
V: TRBV5-1

CDR3: ASSRGTGLAKNIQY
length: 14
V: TRBV12-3/TRBV12-4

CDR3: ASSLDLGGSGYT
length: 12
V: TRBV11-2

CDR3: SVAQGTWSEQF
length: 11
V: TRBV29-1

CDR3: ASSLTPGSGPNTGELF
length: 16
V: TRBV7-3

CDR3: ASSLSVGSGAITGELF
length: 16
V: TRBV7-8

CDR3: SAREGGSEKLF
length: 11
V: TRBV20-1

CDR3: SARQGGETQY
length: 10
V: TRBV29-1

CDR3: ASTVAGAVSYNEQF
length: 14
V: TRBV12-3/TRBV12-4

CDR3: SATGTGRAREKLF
length: 13
V: TRBV20-1

CDR3: VSGQENEQY
length: 9
V: TRBV6-5

CDR3: SARDHRVSTDTQY
length: 13
V: TRBV20-1

CDR3: ASSVEVSGLAGGGGQY
length: 16
V: TRBV9

CDR3: ASSFALSPVETQY
length: 13
V: TRBV12-3/TRBV12-4

CDR3: ASTFTGGAETQY
length: 12
V: TRBV6-2/TRBV6-3

CDR3: ASHLGEVVSEAF
length: 12
V: TRBV5-1

CDR3: ASSFQGIIYEQY
length: 12
V: TRBV12-3/TRBV12-4

CDR3: AISAGLRDNEQF
length: 12
V: TRBV10-3

CDR3: ASSLGNRGQGYGYT
length: 14
V: TRBV12-3/TRBV12-4

CDR3: ASSFEDGYYEQY
length: 12
V: TRBV5-1

CDR3: ASSQNFQETQY
length: 11
V: TRBV14

CDR3: SGTGRENTEAF
length: 11
V: TRBV29-1

CDR3: ASSVDTFREQY
length: 11
V: TRBV9

CDR3: SAEGRVPGANVLT
length: 13
V: TRBV20-1

CDR3: ATSDSRGSDTQY
length: 12
V: TRBV24-1

CDR3: ASSRGLAGNNEQF
length: 13
V: TRBV7-8

CDR3: ASSQMWGQGSGEQY
length: 14
V: TRBV14

CDR3: ASRIARTDTQY
length: 11
V: TRBV2

CDR3: ASSLGTPHDGDTQY
length: 14
V: TRBV7-8

CDR3: ASSEGGRDEQF
length: 11
V: TRBV25-1

CDR3: ASSLSIGGELF
length: 11
V: TRBV12-3/TRBV12-4

CDR3: SARMAGGSANTGELF
length: 15
V: TRBV20-1

CDR3: ASSLDLPIEKLF
length: 12
V: TRBV18

CDR3: SVEVNRDWSRYNEQF
length: 15
V: TRBV29-1

CDR3: ASSEDFGPGEETQY
length: 14
V: TRBV25-1

CDR3: ASRPAGMTYEQY
length: 12
V: TRBV12-3/TRBV12-4

CDR3: ASSLGTGEAGELF
length: 13
V: TRBV7-6